Presented here are 17 T cell receptor beta chains from one specimen sequenced in a study of cytomegalovirus exposure and HLA in healthy donors. Primers included in the PCR were 60 Vbeta and 13 Jbeta primers. Only in-frame clones appear in the TCRdb table, and some are missing; sequencing was by immunoSEQ multiplex PCR. The sample lists 150,000 or so clones, approximately 72% seen once, with around 2.6% in the top ten. Sequencing used PBMCs. The receptor set was obtained from a female donor in good health and CMV-seronegative.

V usage is TRBV9 and J usage is TRBJ2-7; perhaps TRBD2 as D (6 bases). The germline gives CDR1 SGDLS, CDR2 YYNGEE. The germline V and J ends were trimmed by 0 bases and 5 bases, with 12 bases remaining between them. This CDR3 contains 14 residues. In DNA form, the CDR3 reads TGTGCCAGCAGCGTAGTTGGAGGGCCCGACGAGCAGTACTTC. As protein: CASSVVGGPDEQYF.

The chain uses TRBV30 and TRBJ2-7, with D hard to call. CDR1 and CDR2 from the germline V gene are GTSNPN and SVGIG (reference sequence). The CDR3 contains 14 residues. V lost 4 bases and J 2 bases, leaving 15 bases between the germline ends. CDR3: CAWITSGEAYEQYF. CDR3 nucleotide sequence: TGTGCCTGGATAACATCCGGAGAGGCCTACGAGCAGTACTTC.

The genes are TRBV6-5 and TRBJ2-5; the match to TRBD2 covers 13 bases. CDR1 MNHEY and CDR2 SVGAGI come from the germline V gene. Trimming took 4 bases from V and 11 from J; bases not matched to a gene: 10. This CDR3 comprises 15 residues. The CDR3 coding sequence is TGTGCCAGCAGTTCCCGACTAGCGGGAGGTCAAGAGCAGTACTTC. Protein product: CASSSRLAGGQEQYF.

This chain joins TRBV7-9 and TRBJ2-1; TRBD2 matches at 12 bases. The CDR3 runs to 17 residues. V trimming: 3 bases; J trimming: 8 bases; junction bases outside the gene matches: 11. Germline lookup yields CDR1 SEHNR and CDR2 FQNEAQ (reference sequence). The CDR3 reads CASSFSGLAGLRDEQFF. Here the CDR3 DNA reads TGTGCCAGCAGCTTCTCGGGACTAGCGGGCCTTAGGGATGAGCAGTTCTTC.

The CDR3 is CASSPRGDNEKLFF. The DNA for the CDR3 is TGTGCCAGCAGCCCCCGGGGGGATAATGAAAAACTGTTTTTT. The chain recombines TRBV9 with TRBJ1-4; D perhaps matches TRBD1 (5 bases). This CDR3 has 14 amino acids. V was clipped by 4 bases and J by 4 bases, with 11 bases between them. Germline lookup yields CDR1 SGDLS and CDR2 YYNGEE.

This clone occurred a few times. The genes are TRBV7-3 and TRBJ2-3; TRBD2 agrees at 13 bases. The germline gives CDR1 SGHTA, CDR2 FQGTGA. The V segment lost 3 bases and the J segment 5 bases; nucleotides outside the gene matches: 5. The CDR3 totals 16 residues. The CDR3 loop reads CASSLTSGGPKDTQYF. The CDR3 region has the DNA TGTGCCAGCAGCTTGACTAGCGGGGGGCCTAAAGATACGCAGTATTTT.

The V gene is TRBV7-9, the J gene TRBJ2-7; 7 positions match TRBD1. V shed 1 base and J 4 bases; nucleotides not matched to a gene: 7. The CDR3 has 15 amino acids. Germline assignment: CDR1 SEHNR and CDR2 FQNEAQ (reference sequence). CDR3 bases: TGTGCCAGCAGCTTAGGACAGGGAGACAAATACGAGCAGTACTTC. This translates into CASSLGQGDKYEQYF.

V is TRBV10-3 and J is TRBJ2-2; TRBD1 might be the D (5 bases). CDR1 and CDR2 from the germline V gene are ENHRY and SYGVKD. The length of the CDR3 is 15 residues. V was cut by 6 bases and J by 4 bases, with 15 bases left in between. This CDR3 is CAISSRGPPTGELFF. CDR3 nucleotides: TGTGCCATCAGCAGTAGGGGCCCCCCCACCGGGGAGCTGTTTTTT.

V usage is TRBV5-1 and J usage is TRBJ2-1; TRBD2 matches at 8 bases. Germline V lookup: CDR1 SGHRS, CDR2 YFSETQ. CDR3 size: 15 residues. Unmatched junction bases numbered 8, after V lost 2 bases and J lost 7 bases. The CDR3 region has the DNA TGCGCCAGCAGCTTTACCACTAGCGGAACTAATGAGCAGTTCTTC. The encoded protein is CASSFTTSGTNEQFF.

This sequence joins TRBV11-2 and TRBJ2-5, with 11 bases matching TRBD1. J was trimmed by 7 bases and V by 5 bases; bases with no gene match: 9. The CDR3 covers 15 residues. CDR1 and CDR2 from the germline V gene are SGHAT and FQNNGV. In DNA, the CDR3 is TGTGCCAGCAGCCGCCGGACAGGGGGCTTGGGGACCCAGTACTTC. It specifies CASSRRTGGLGTQYF.

The V gene is TRBV6-4, the J gene TRBJ2-6; D remains ambiguous. The CDR3 sequence is 15 residues long. The V gene's germline CDR1 is MRHNA and CDR2 SNTAGT. V lost 0 bases and J 0 bases, leaving 3 bases between the germline ends. In DNA, the CDR3 is TGTGCCAGCAGTGACTCGTACTCTGGGGCCAACGTCCTGACTTTC. As protein: CASSDSYSGANVLTF.

The CDR3 DNA reads as TGTGCCAGCGCATACCGGGGGGGAGGTTGGGGCTACACCTTC. Translating gives CASAYRGGGWGYTF. The chain joins TRBV28 to TRBJ1-2; tentatively, D is TRBD1 (5 bases). Germline-derived CDR1 and CDR2 are MDHEN and SYDVKM. Trimming shortened V by 8 bases and J by 8 bases, and 21 bases separated the two germline ends. The CDR3 length is 14 residues.

V gene TRBV10-3 combines with J gene TRBJ1-1, with TRBD1 matching 7 bases. The CDR3 is made up of 12 amino acids. CDR1 and CDR2 (germline): ENHRY, SYGVKD. Germline trimming cut 8 bases from V and 6 bases from J; bases unmatched to any gene: 6. The CDR3: CAIGKGAAEAFF. The CDR3 DNA sequence: TGTGCCATCGGAAAGGGGGCGGCTGAAGCTTTCTTT.

The chain uses TRBV6-1 and TRBJ1-6; 7 bases align to TRBD1. This CDR3 is 15 amino acids long. Germline V gives CDR1 MNHNS, CDR2 SASEGT. With 2 bases clipped from V and 10 bases from J, the junction kept 8 bases outside the gene matches. CDR3 coding DNA: TGTGCCAGCAGTGAAAGGAACAGGGGAATCTCACCCCTCCACTTT. It specifies CASSERNRGISPLHF.

The V and J genes are TRBV6-1 and TRBJ2-3; TRBD2 might be the D (5 bases). This CDR3 is 14 amino acids long. In germline, CDR1 is MNHNS, CDR2 SASEGT. V was shortened by 8 bases and J by 2 bases, with 14 bases between the two germline ends. The CDR3 DNA reads TGTGCCAGCTCCCCTCGGACTGCCACAGATACGCAGTATTTT. As protein: CASSPRTATDTQYF.

The J gene is TRBJ1-5, the V gene TRBV19; D perhaps matches TRBD1 (5 bases). The CDR3 extends over 15 amino acids. V was trimmed by 6 bases and J by 5 bases, leaving 17 bases between them. CDR1 is LNHDA, CDR2 SQIVND, per germline (reference sequence). CDR3 bases: TGTGCCAGTAGCCCGGGACTCCACCCTTATCAGCCCCAGCATTTT. It codes for CASSPGLHPYQPQHF.

This clone was seen only a few times. This chain connects TRBV2 to TRBJ1-5, with TRBD1 matching over 8 bases. CDR3 length equals 15 residues. Looked up from germline, CDR1 is SNHLY and CDR2 is FYNNEI. V gave up 4 bases and J gave up 5 bases; unmatched junction bases: 7. Here the CDR3 DNA reads TGTGCCAGCAGTGGACAGGGGAGAAGGGATCAGCCCCAGCATTTT. Protein sequence: CASSGQGRRDQPQHF.